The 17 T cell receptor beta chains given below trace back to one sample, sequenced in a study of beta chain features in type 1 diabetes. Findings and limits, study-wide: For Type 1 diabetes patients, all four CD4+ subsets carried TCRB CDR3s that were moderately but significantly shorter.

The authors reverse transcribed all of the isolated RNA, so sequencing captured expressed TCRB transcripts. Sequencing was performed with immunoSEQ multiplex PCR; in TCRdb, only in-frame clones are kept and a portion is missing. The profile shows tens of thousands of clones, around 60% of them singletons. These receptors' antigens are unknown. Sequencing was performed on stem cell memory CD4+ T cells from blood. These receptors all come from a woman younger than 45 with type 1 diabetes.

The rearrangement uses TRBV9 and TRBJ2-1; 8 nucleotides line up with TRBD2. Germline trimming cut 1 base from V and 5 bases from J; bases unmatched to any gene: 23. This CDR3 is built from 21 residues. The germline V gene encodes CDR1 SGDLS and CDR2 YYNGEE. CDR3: CASSVRGSGPSGSSWDNEQFF. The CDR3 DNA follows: TGTGCCAGCAGCGTAAGGGGCTCCGGACCCAGCGGGAGCAGTTGGGACAATGAGCAGTTCTTC.

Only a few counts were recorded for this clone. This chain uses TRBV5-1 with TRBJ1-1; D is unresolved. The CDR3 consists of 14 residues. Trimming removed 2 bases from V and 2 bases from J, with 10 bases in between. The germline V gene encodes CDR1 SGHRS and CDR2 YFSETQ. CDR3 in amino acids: CASSFSGSNTEAFF. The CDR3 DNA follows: TGCGCCAGCAGCTTTTCAGGATCCAACACTGAAGCTTTCTTT.

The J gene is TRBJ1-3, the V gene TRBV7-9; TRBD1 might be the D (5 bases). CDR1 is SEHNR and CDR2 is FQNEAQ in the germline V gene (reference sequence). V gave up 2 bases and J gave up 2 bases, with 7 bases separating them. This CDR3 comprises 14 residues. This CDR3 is CASSLLGAGNTIYF. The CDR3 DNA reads TGTGCCAGCAGCTTACTAGGGGCTGGAAACACCATATATTTT.

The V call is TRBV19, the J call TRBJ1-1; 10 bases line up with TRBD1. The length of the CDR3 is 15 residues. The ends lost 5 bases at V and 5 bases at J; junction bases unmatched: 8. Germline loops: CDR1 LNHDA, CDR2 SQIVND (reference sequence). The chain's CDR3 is CASSPQTGGRTEAFF. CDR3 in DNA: TGTGCCAGTAGTCCCCAGACAGGGGGCAGGACTGAAGCTTTCTTT. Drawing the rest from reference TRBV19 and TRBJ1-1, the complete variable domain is DGGITQSPKYLFRKEGQNVTLSCEQNLNHDAMYWYRQDPGQGLRLIYYSQIVNDFQKGDIAEGYSVSREKKESFPLTVTSAQKNPTAFYLCASSPQTGGRTEAFFGQGTRLTVV.

Here the CDR3 reads CASSRPASGTDTQYF. CDR3 nucleotides: TGTGCCAGCAGCCGCCCCGCTAGCGGGACAGATACGCAGTATTTT. The chain links TRBV5-4 to TRBJ2-3, with 8 bases that match TRBD2. V dropped 4 bases and J dropped 3; count of bases not matched to a gene: 7. Germline lookup yields CDR1 SGHNT and CDR2 YYREEE (reference sequence). CDR3 length: 15 amino acids.

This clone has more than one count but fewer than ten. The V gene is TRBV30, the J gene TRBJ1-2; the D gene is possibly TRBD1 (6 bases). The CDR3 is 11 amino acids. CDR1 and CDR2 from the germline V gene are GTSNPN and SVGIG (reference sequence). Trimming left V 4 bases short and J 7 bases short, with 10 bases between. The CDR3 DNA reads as TGTGCCTGGACCCCAGGGGCTGGCTACACCTTC. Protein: CAWTPGAGYTF.

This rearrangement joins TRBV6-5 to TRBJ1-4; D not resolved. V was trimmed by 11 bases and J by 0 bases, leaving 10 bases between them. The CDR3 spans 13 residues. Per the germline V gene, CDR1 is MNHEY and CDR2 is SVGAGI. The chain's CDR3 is CAVHSPTNEKLFF. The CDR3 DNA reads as TGTGCCGTCCACAGCCCAACTAATGAAAAACTGTTTTTT.

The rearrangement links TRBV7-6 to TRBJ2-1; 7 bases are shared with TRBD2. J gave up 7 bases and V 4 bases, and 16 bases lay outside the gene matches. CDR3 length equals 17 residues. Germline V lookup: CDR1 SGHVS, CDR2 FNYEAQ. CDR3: CASSSWTRSDGENEQFF. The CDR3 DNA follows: TGTGCCAGCAGCTCATGGACTAGAAGTGATGGGGAGAATGAGCAGTTCTTC.

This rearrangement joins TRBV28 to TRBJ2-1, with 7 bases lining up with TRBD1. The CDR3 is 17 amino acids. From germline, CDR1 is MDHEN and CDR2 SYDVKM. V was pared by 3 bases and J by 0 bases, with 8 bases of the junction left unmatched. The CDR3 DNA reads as TGTGCCAGCAGTTTTCGAGACAGGGTCAGCTCCTACAATGAGCAGTTCTTC. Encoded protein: CASSFRDRVSSYNEQFF.

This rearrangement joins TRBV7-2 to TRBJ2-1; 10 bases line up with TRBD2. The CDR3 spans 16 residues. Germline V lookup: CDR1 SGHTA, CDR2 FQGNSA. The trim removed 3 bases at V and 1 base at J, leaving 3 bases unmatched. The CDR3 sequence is CASSFLAGVSYNEQFF. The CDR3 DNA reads TGTGCCAGCAGCTTCCTAGCGGGAGTGTCCTACAATGAGCAGTTCTTC.

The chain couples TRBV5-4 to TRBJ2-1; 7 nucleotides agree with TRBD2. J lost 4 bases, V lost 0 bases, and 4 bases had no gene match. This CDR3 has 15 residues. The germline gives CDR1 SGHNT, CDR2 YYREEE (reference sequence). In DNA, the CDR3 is TGTGCCAGCAGCTTGGAGGAGGGAGGGTACAATGAGCAGTTCTTC. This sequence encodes CASSLEEGGYNEQFF.

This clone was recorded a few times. CDR3 DNA sequence: TGCAGCGTGGCCCTGGGACAGGGCTACTACCAAGAGACCCAGTACTTC. This codes for CSVALGQGYYQETQYF. The chain joins TRBV29-1 to TRBJ2-5, with TRBD1 matching over 9 bases. J lost 0 bases, V lost 6 bases, and 11 bases had no gene match. The CDR3 spans 16 residues. Germline V gene data show CDR1 as SQVTM and CDR2 as ANQGSEA.

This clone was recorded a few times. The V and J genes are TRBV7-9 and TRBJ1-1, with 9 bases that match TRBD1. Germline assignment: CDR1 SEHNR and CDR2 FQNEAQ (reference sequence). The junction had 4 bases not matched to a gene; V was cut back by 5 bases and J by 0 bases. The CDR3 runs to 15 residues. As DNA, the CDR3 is TGTGCCAGCAGCGCACAGGGGGCTGTGAACACTGAAGCTTTCTTT. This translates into CASSAQGAVNTEAFF.

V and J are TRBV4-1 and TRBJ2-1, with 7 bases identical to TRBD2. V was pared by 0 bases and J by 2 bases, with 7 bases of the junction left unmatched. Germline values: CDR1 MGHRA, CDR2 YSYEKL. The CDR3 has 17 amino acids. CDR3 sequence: CASSQDPSGTTYNEQFF. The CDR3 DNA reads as TGCGCCAGCAGCCAAGATCCTAGCGGAACCACCTACAATGAGCAGTTCTTC.

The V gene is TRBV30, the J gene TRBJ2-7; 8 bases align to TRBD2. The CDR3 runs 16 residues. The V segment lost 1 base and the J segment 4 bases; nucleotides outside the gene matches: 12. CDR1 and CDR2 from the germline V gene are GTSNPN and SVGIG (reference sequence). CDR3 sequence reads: CAWSAGFSGILYEQYF. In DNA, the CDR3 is TGTGCCTGGAGTGCCGGATTTAGCGGGATTTTGTACGAGCAGTACTTC.

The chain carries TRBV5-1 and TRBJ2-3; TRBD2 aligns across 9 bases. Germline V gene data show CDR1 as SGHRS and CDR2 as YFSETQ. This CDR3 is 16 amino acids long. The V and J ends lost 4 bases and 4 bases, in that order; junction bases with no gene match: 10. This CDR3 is CASSTQGAGGADTQYF. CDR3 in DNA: TGCGCCAGCAGCACACAAGGAGCGGGAGGCGCAGATACGCAGTATTTT.

The CDR3 loop reads CASSLGLLSGEQYF. The CDR3 bases are TGTGCCAGCAGCTTAGGTCTACTTTCCGGGGAGCAGTACTTC. V usage is TRBV7-2 and J usage is TRBJ2-7; D uncertain. This CDR3 is 14 amino acids long. Germline V lookup: CDR1 SGHTA, CDR2 FQGNSA. V shed 1 base and J shed 7 bases, with 14 bases lying between them. Based on the CDR3 plus reference TRBV7-2 and TRBJ2-7, the full variable domain is GAGVSQSPSNKVTEKGKDVELRCDPISGHTALYWYRQSLGQGLEFLIYFQGNSAPDKSGLPSDRFSAERTGGSVSTLTIQRTQQEDSAVYLCASSLGLLSGEQYFGPGTRLTVT.